These T cell receptor beta chains were read from a single sample in a study of cytomegalovirus exposure and HLA in healthy donors. Data came from immunoSEQ multiplex PCR; TCRdb stores just in-frame clones and leaves some out. This sample yields 150,000 to 200,000 clones, of which roughly 80% are seen a single time; about 4% belongs to the top ten. Sequencing was carried out using PBMCs. These receptors were obtained from a man aged 50-59 years in good health and CMV-seropositive. CDR3s include the opening cysteine and the closing phenylalanine or tryptophan. Each record gives: clone size, D gene, V gene, J gene, CDR3 protein, CDR3 DNA. The D gene is left open where the match is weak. Clone size is given for some rows only: seen once, a few or many times, or a class if the clone is expanded.

abundance: .; d_gene: TRBD1; v_gene: TRBV5-6; j_gene: TRBJ1-4; CDR3aa: CASSLAGQGEKLFF; CDR3nt: TGTGCCAGCAGCTTGGCGGGACAGGGTGAAAAACTGTTTTTT
abundance: few; d_gene: TRBD2; v_gene: TRBV6-1; j_gene: TRBJ2-1; CDR3aa: CASSTTSGSGDEQFF; CDR3nt: TGTGCCAGCAGTACAACTAGCGGGAGTGGCGATGAGCAGTTCTTC
abundance: .; d_gene: TRBD1; v_gene: TRBV9; j_gene: TRBJ2-7; CDR3aa: CASSVGQGASYYEQYF; CDR3nt: TGTGCCAGCAGCGTGGGACAGGGGGCGTCCTACTACGAGCAGTACTTC
abundance: .; d_gene: TRBD2; v_gene: TRBV11-1; j_gene: TRBJ2-3; CDR3aa: CASSFGTSGSTDTQYF; CDR3nt: TGTGCCAGCAGCTTCGGGACTAGCGGGAGCACAGATACGCAGTATTTT
abundance: once; d_gene: TRBD2; v_gene: TRBV7-2; j_gene: TRBJ2-7; CDR3aa: CASSTGLAGYYEQYF; CDR3nt: TGTGCCAGCAGCACGGGACTAGCGGGCTACTACGAGCAGTACTTC
abundance: few; d_gene: TRBD2; v_gene: TRBV29-1; j_gene: TRBJ2-4; CDR3aa: CSVLSGGNIQYF; CDR3nt: TGCAGCGTTCTTAGCGGGGGAAACATTCAGTACTTC
abundance: .; d_gene: .; v_gene: TRBV19; j_gene: TRBJ1-4; CDR3aa: CASSIGSGTEKLFF; CDR3nt: TGTGCCAGTAGTATCGGGTCGGGAACGGAAAAACTGTTTTTT
abundance: .; d_gene: .; v_gene: TRBV27; j_gene: TRBJ2-1; CDR3aa: CASSGLGTYNEQFF; CDR3nt: TGTGCCAGCAGTGGACTCGGGACCTACAATGAGCAGTTCTTC
abundance: .; d_gene: TRBD1; v_gene: TRBV5-1; j_gene: TRBJ2-5; CDR3aa: CASSFGQGAFETQYF; CDR3nt: TGCGCCAGCAGCTTCGGACAGGGGGCTTTTGAGACCCAGTACTTC
abundance: .; d_gene: TRBD1; v_gene: TRBV18; j_gene: TRBJ1-1; CDR3aa: CASSLNRDRALRTEAFF; CDR3nt: TGTGCCAGCTCGCTCAACCGGGACAGGGCCTTGAGAACTGAAGCTTTCTTT
abundance: .; d_gene: .; v_gene: TRBV28; j_gene: TRBJ1-1; CDR3aa: CASSPRGETEAFF; CDR3nt: TGTGCCAGCAGTCCCCGGGGGGAAACTGAAGCTTTCTTT
abundance: .; d_gene: .; v_gene: TRBV30; j_gene: TRBJ1-1; CDR3aa: CAWSVWGRNTEAFF; CDR3nt: TGTGCCTGGAGTGTGTGGGGGCGGAACACTGAAGCTTTCTTT
abundance: .; d_gene: TRBD1; v_gene: TRBV10-1; j_gene: TRBJ1-1; CDR3aa: CASSAEGQGRTEAFF; CDR3nt: TGCGCCAGCAGCGCCGAGGGACAGGGACGGACTGAAGCTTTCTTT
abundance: .; d_gene: .; v_gene: TRBV21-1; j_gene: TRBJ1-5; CDR3aa: CASSKVGGQLDQPQHF; CDR3nt: TGTGCCAGCAGCAAAGTGGGCGGGCAGTTAGATCAGCCCCAGCATTTT
abundance: .; d_gene: .; v_gene: TRBV6-6; j_gene: TRBJ2-1; CDR3aa: CASSYRDHEQFF; CDR3nt: TGTGCCAGCAGTTATCGGGATCATGAGCAGTTCTTC
abundance: .; d_gene: .; v_gene: TRBV6-1; j_gene: TRBJ2-1; CDR3aa: CASSVERGNYNEQFF; CDR3nt: TGTGCCAGCAGTGTAGAGCGTGGAAACTACAATGAGCAGTTCTTC
abundance: .; d_gene: .; v_gene: TRBV2; j_gene: TRBJ2-3; CDR3aa: CASSEETGITPDTQYF; CDR3nt: TGTGCCAGCAGTGAAGAAACAGGGATTACGCCAGATACGCAGTATTTT
abundance: .; d_gene: .; v_gene: TRBV4-3; j_gene: TRBJ1-4; CDR3aa: CASSRKGEFNEKLFF; CDR3nt: TGCGCCAGCAGCCGAAAGGGGGAGTTTAATGAAAAACTGTTTTTT
abundance: .; d_gene: .; v_gene: TRBV28; j_gene: TRBJ2-4; CDR3aa: CASSLLAGKNIQYF; CDR3nt: TGTGCCAGCAGTCTCCTCGCGGGCAAAAACATTCAGTACTTC
abundance: once; d_gene: TRBD1; v_gene: TRBV30; j_gene: TRBJ1-2; CDR3aa: CAYRGGFYGYTF; CDR3nt: TGTGCCTACCGAGGGGGCTTCTATGGCTACACCTTC
abundance: .; d_gene: .; v_gene: TRBV28; j_gene: TRBJ2-7; CDR3aa: CASSLPSLGALVEQYF; CDR3nt: TGTGCCAGCAGTCTGCCTAGTCTGGGAGCGTTGGTAGAGCAGTACTTC
abundance: .; d_gene: .; v_gene: TRBV6-1; j_gene: TRBJ1-1; CDR3aa: CASNTLNTEAFF; CDR3nt: TGTGCCAGCAACACCTTGAACACTGAAGCTTTCTTT
abundance: .; d_gene: .; v_gene: TRBV28; j_gene: TRBJ2-5; CDR3aa: CASSPPGIRETQYF; CDR3nt: TGTGCCAGCAGTCCACCAGGAATTAGAGAGACCCAGTACTTC
abundance: .; d_gene: .; v_gene: TRBV27; j_gene: TRBJ1-5; CDR3aa: CASSLGGDQPQHF; CDR3nt: TGTGCCAGCAGTTTGGGGGGGGATCAGCCCCAGCATTTT
abundance: .; d_gene: .; v_gene: TRBV6-5; j_gene: TRBJ2-7; CDR3aa: CASGPRQRVYEQYF; CDR3nt: TGTGCCAGCGGTCCTCGACAGCGGGTTTACGAGCAGTACTTC
abundance: .; d_gene: TRBD1; v_gene: TRBV18; j_gene: TRBJ1-1; CDR3aa: CASLPRQGNTEAFF; CDR3nt: TGTGCCAGCCTCCCGCGACAGGGGAACACTGAAGCTTTCTTT
abundance: .; d_gene: .; v_gene: TRBV7-9; j_gene: TRBJ2-7; CDR3aa: CATRLNNEEGFTYEQYF; CDR3nt: TGTGCCACCCGCTTAAATAACGAGGAGGGGTTTACCTACGAGCAGTACTTC
abundance: .; d_gene: .; v_gene: TRBV7-9; j_gene: TRBJ1-1; CDR3aa: CASSWRTLNTEAFF; CDR3nt: TGTGCCAGCAGCTGGCGGACACTAAACACTGAAGCTTTCTTT
abundance: .; d_gene: TRBD2; v_gene: TRBV27; j_gene: TRBJ2-5; CDR3aa: CASSSWTSGEETQYF; CDR3nt: TGTGCCAGCAGTTCGTGGACTAGCGGAGAAGAGACCCAGTACTTC
abundance: .; d_gene: TRBD1; v_gene: TRBV5-1; j_gene: TRBJ2-7; CDR3aa: CASSLSRDRKIYEQYF; CDR3nt: TGCGCCAGCAGCTTGTCCCGGGACAGGAAAATTTACGAGCAGTACTTC
abundance: .; d_gene: .; v_gene: TRBV29-1; j_gene: TRBJ2-7; CDR3aa: CSVDWQGEQYF; CDR3nt: TGCAGCGTTGATTGGCAGGGGGAGCAGTACTTC
abundance: .; d_gene: .; v_gene: TRBV18; j_gene: TRBJ2-2; CDR3aa: CASSPQNPQTTGELFF; CDR3nt: TGTGCCAGCTCACCACAAAATCCACAAACCACCGGGGAGCTGTTTTTT
abundance: .; d_gene: .; v_gene: TRBV2; j_gene: TRBJ2-7; CDR3aa: CASSEVRLLSGYEQYF; CDR3nt: TGTGCCAGCAGTGAAGTTCGACTCCTGTCGGGCTACGAGCAGTACTTC
abundance: .; d_gene: .; v_gene: TRBV28; j_gene: TRBJ2-7; CDR3aa: CASSLFVTSYGVFF; CDR3nt: TGTGCCAGCAGTTTATTTGTGACTAGTTATGGAGTGTTCTTC
abundance: .; d_gene: .; v_gene: TRBV5-1; j_gene: TRBJ2-5; CDR3aa: CASSLLGTKETQYF; CDR3nt: TGCGCCAGCAGCTTGTTAGGGACAAAAGAGACCCAGTACTTC
abundance: .; d_gene: .; v_gene: TRBV7-9; j_gene: TRBJ1-3; CDR3aa: CASSLLPSAGNTIYF; CDR3nt: TGTGCCAGCAGCTTATTGCCTAGCGCCGGAAACACCATATATTTT
abundance: .; d_gene: TRBD1; v_gene: TRBV6-1; j_gene: TRBJ2-6; CDR3aa: CASSDWGQGHSGANVLTF; CDR3nt: TGTGCCAGCAGTGACTGGGGACAGGGTCACTCTGGGGCCAACGTCCTGACTTTC
abundance: .; d_gene: TRBD1; v_gene: TRBV15; j_gene: TRBJ1-3; CDR3aa: CATSRDRAGNTIYF; CDR3nt: TGTGCCACCAGCAGGGACAGGGCTGGAAACACCATATATTTT
abundance: once; d_gene: .; v_gene: TRBV28; j_gene: TRBJ2-4; CDR3aa: CASIPGKWAKNIQYF; CDR3nt: TGTGCCAGCATACCGGGAAAGTGGGCCAAAAACATTCAGTACTTC
abundance: few; d_gene: .; v_gene: TRBV4-3; j_gene: TRBJ2-3; CDR3aa: CASSSRHEIGGGTDTQYF; CDR3nt: TGCGCCAGCAGCTCTCGCCATGAGATTGGGGGCGGCACAGATACGCAGTATTTT
abundance: .; d_gene: TRBD2; v_gene: TRBV27; j_gene: TRBJ2-5; CDR3aa: CASSPTSGRPQETQYF; CDR3nt: TGTGCCAGCAGTCCAACTAGCGGGAGGCCACAAGAGACCCAGTACTTC
abundance: .; d_gene: TRBD2; v_gene: TRBV2; j_gene: TRBJ2-5; CDR3aa: CASRDTSGGGTQYF; CDR3nt: TGTGCCAGCAGAGATACTAGCGGGGGAGGGACCCAGTACTTC
abundance: .; d_gene: .; v_gene: TRBV6-5; j_gene: TRBJ2-7; CDR3aa: CASRQGQGPFQQYF; CDR3nt: TGTGCCAGCAGACAGGGTCAGGGTCCGTTTCAGCAGTACTTC
abundance: .; d_gene: .; v_gene: TRBV13; j_gene: TRBJ1-2; CDR3aa: CASSLEGRDYYGYTF; CDR3nt: TGTGCCAGCAGCTTAGAAGGCAGGGATTATTATGGCTACACCTTC
abundance: .; d_gene: .; v_gene: TRBV4-3; j_gene: TRBJ2-3; CDR3aa: CASSQEWNEAGTDTQYF; CDR3nt: TGCGCCAGCAGCCAAGAGTGGAACGAGGCCGGCACAGATACGCAGTATTTT
abundance: .; d_gene: .; v_gene: TRBV6-1; j_gene: TRBJ1-5; CDR3aa: CASSEDWSRASNQPQHF; CDR3nt: TGTGCCAGCAGTGAAGATTGGAGCAGAGCTAGCAATCAGCCCCAGCATTTT
abundance: .; d_gene: TRBD1; v_gene: TRBV28; j_gene: TRBJ1-6; CDR3aa: CASSFGTGLPLHF; CDR3nt: TGTGCCAGCAGTTTTGGGACAGGGTTGCCCCTCCACTTT
abundance: .; d_gene: TRBD1; v_gene: TRBV5-1; j_gene: TRBJ2-3; CDR3aa: CASSYGQDTDTQYF; CDR3nt: TGCGCCAGCAGCTACGGACAGGACACAGATACGCAGTATTTT
abundance: .; d_gene: .; v_gene: TRBV27; j_gene: TRBJ1-4; CDR3aa: CASGGPGATNEKLFF; CDR3nt: TGTGCCAGCGGTGGGCCAGGGGCAACTAATGAAAAACTGTTTTTT
abundance: .; d_gene: TRBD2; v_gene: TRBV9; j_gene: TRBJ2-5; CDR3aa: CASSVAGGPQETQYF; CDR3nt: TGTGCCAGCAGCGTAGCGGGGGGGCCCCAGGAGACCCAGTACTTC
abundance: .; d_gene: .; v_gene: TRBV7-8; j_gene: TRBJ1-3; CDR3aa: CASSLHGRGNDGNTIYF; CDR3nt: TGTGCCAGCAGCTTACATGGAAGGGGCAACGATGGAAACACCATATATTTT
abundance: .; d_gene: TRBD1; v_gene: TRBV7-8; j_gene: TRBJ2-7; CDR3aa: CASSFLDRGDEQYF; CDR3nt: TGTGCCAGCAGCTTTTTGGACAGGGGCGACGAGCAGTACTTC
abundance: .; d_gene: TRBD1; v_gene: TRBV5-1; j_gene: TRBJ2-6; CDR3aa: CASSAGQGTGANVLTF; CDR3nt: TGCGCCAGCAGCGCAGGACAGGGGACTGGGGCCAACGTCCTGACTTTC
abundance: few; d_gene: TRBD1; v_gene: TRBV5-6; j_gene: TRBJ1-1; CDR3aa: CASSLDRDRAFF; CDR3nt: TGTGCCAGCAGCTTGGATAGGGACAGGGCTTTCTTT
abundance: .; d_gene: TRBD2; v_gene: TRBV5-1; j_gene: TRBJ2-2; CDR3aa: CASSLSSGGPNTGELFF; CDR3nt: TGCGCCAGCAGCTTAAGTAGCGGGGGTCCGAACACCGGGGAGCTGTTTTTT
abundance: .; d_gene: TRBD1; v_gene: TRBV29-1; j_gene: TRBJ1-2; CDR3aa: CSVRDRGGGNYGYTF; CDR3nt: TGCAGCGTTCGGGACAGGGGAGGTGGTAACTATGGCTACACCTTC
abundance: .; d_gene: TRBD1; v_gene: TRBV13; j_gene: TRBJ2-1; CDR3aa: CASSTRTGWGRDEQFF; CDR3nt: TGTGCCAGCAGCACCCGGACAGGGTGGGGACGGGATGAGCAGTTCTTC
abundance: once; d_gene: .; v_gene: TRBV10-3; j_gene: TRBJ2-7; CDR3aa: CAISNTGTISYEQYF; CDR3nt: TGTGCCATCAGCAATACAGGGACTATATCCTACGAGCAGTACTTC